These T cell receptor beta chains were read from a single sample in a study of immune evolution from preneoplasia to lung adenocarcinoma. TCRdb's copy holds only in-frame clones and misses some; the assay was immunoSEQ multiplex PCR. This sample yields 5,800 or so clones, of which around 76% are seen a single time; over 9.5% belongs to the top ten. The sequenced sample consisted of FFPE minimally invasive lung adenocarcinoma tissue. The receptors here all came from a person aged 70 to 85 with lung adenocarcinoma. CDR3s include the opening cysteine and the closing phenylalanine or tryptophan. The D gene is left open where the match is weak. Only part of the rows carry a size: once, few, many, or a class if the clone is expanded.

>TRBV19|TRBJ2-3|NA|NA
TGTGCCAGTAGTACCACAGGTTACACAGATACGCAGTATTTT
CASSTTGYTDTQYF
>TRBV7-9|TRBJ2-5|TRBD2|NA
TGTGCCAGCAGCTGGACTAGCGGGGGGTTGGACCAGTACTTC
CASSWTSGGLDQYF
>TRBV18|TRBJ2-7|NA|NA
TGTGCCAGCTCCTCCAGGCAGGGGTTGAGCTACGAGCAGTACTTC
CASSSRQGLSYEQYF
>TRBV29-1|TRBJ2-3|TRBD2|NA
TGCAGCACCGCGGGGGAGGGAGCTGGCACAGATACGCAGTATTTT
CSTAGEGAGTDTQYF
>TRBV5-1|TRBJ2-2|TRBD1|once
TGCGCCAGCAGCCCCGGACAGGTGTGGGCCGGGGAGCTGTTTTTT
CASSPGQVWAGELFF
>TRBV18|TRBJ1-4|NA|NA
TGTGCCAGCTCACCACGGGAGTCGGCTAATGAAAAACTGTTTTTT
CASSPRESANEKLFF
>TRBV7-2|TRBJ1-3|NA|NA
TGTGCCAGCAGCGAGGAAAGAAACACCATATATTTT
CASSEERNTIYF
>TRBV5-6|TRBJ2-5|TRBD1|NA
TGTGCCAGCAGCCGGGACAGGGCCTGGGAGACCCAGTACTTC
CASSRDRAWETQYF
>TRBV11-2|TRBJ2-7|NA|NA
TGTGCCAGCAGCTCCCGGACAGCCGCCTACGAGCAGTACTTC
CASSSRTAAYEQYF
>TRBV27|TRBJ2-3|TRBD2|NA
TGTGCCAGCAGTTTAGCAGGGACTAGCGGGTCTTTAACAGATACGCAGTATTTT
CASSLAGTSGSLTDTQYF
>TRBV19|TRBJ2-7|NA|NA
TGTGCCAGTAGTATCCCTAGCTCCTACGAGCAGTACTTC
CASSIPSSYEQYF
>TRBV2|TRBJ2-1|NA|few
TGTGCCAGCAGTGAAACGCAGGGAGGGCAGGGGCGAGGTGAGCAGTTCTTC
CASSETQGGQGRGEQFF
>TRBV6-6|TRBJ1-1|NA|NA
TGTGCCAGCAGTGAGGACAGTCGAAACACTGAAGCTTTCTTT
CASSEDSRNTEAFF
>TRBV30|TRBJ2-3|TRBD2|NA
TGTGCCTGGAGTCTTGCGGGGAGGGACACAGATACGCAGTATTTT
CAWSLAGRDTDTQYF
>TRBV6-1|TRBJ2-1|NA|NA
TGTGCCAGCAGTGAAGCGCGAGGGGGCGTTTTTAGGGGGGACAATGAGCAGTTCTTC
CASSEARGGVFRGDNEQFF
>TRBV7-8|TRBJ2-1|TRBD2|NA
TGTGCCAGCAGCTTCCTAGCGGGGAACTACAATGAGCAGTTCTTC
CASSFLAGNYNEQFF